A single sample gave rise to the 22 T cell receptor beta chains below, sequenced in a study of radiotherapy plus CTLA-4 blockade in lung cancer. Profiling relied on immunoSEQ multiplex PCR, and the TCRdb table lists in-frame clones only, not all of them. This repertoire shows fewer than 65,000 clones, 77% found once; its top ten account for 2% to 3%. Here the sequenced sample was peripheral blood, taken from a patient treated with radiotherapy plus ipilimumab. The receptors originated from a human donor with non-small cell lung cancer whose response to radiotherapy plus ipilimumab could not be evaluated.

The J gene is TRBJ2-3, the V gene TRBV18; the D gene is possibly TRBD2 (6 bases). This CDR3 has 14 residues. Trimming took off 5 bases at V and 6 bases at J, with 15 bases between the two ends. In germline, CDR1 is KGHSH, CDR2 LQKENI. CDR3 bases: TGTGCCAGCTCATTCGGTGCGGGACCGGATACGCAGTATTTT. Amino acid sequence: CASSFGAGPDTQYF.

The J gene is TRBJ2-3, the V gene TRBV27, with 11 bases aligning to TRBD2. The CDR3 length is 18 residues. Per germline, CDR1 MNHEY and CDR2 SMNVEV (reference sequence). The junction had 16 bases not matched to a gene; V was cut back by 4 bases and J by 7 bases. The CDR3 here is CASSSPGSLLAGENTQYF. DNA of the CDR3: TGTGCCAGCAGTTCACCCGGAAGCTTACTAGCGGGAGAGAATACGCAGTATTTT.

V gene TRBV28 combines with J gene TRBJ1-6; D call uncertain. The CDR3 extends over 17 amino acids. CDR1 is MDHEN, CDR2 SYDVKM, per germline. The V end was cut by 3 bases, the J end by 0 bases, with 12 bases between. CDR3 sequence (DNA): TGTGCCAGCAGTTTGATTTCAGGAAGCTCCTATAATTCACCCCTCCACTTT. Encoded protein: CASSLISGSSYNSPLHF.

The rearrangement uses TRBV4-2 and TRBJ1-6, with D maybe TRBD1 (5 bases). The CDR3 spans 15 residues. V lost 0 bases and J lost 9, with 12 bases in between. Germline CDR1 and CDR2: LGHNA and YNFKEQ. CDR3 region: CASSQELGGSSPLHF. DNA of the CDR3: TGTGCCAGCAGCCAAGAGTTGGGGGGTTCTTCACCCCTCCACTTT.

This rearrangement joins TRBV7-6 to TRBJ1-1; TRBD1 might be the D (5 bases). The V gene lost 1 base and the J gene lost 1 base, with 7 bases spanning the gap. The CDR3 consists of 14 residues. Germline CDR1 SGHVS, CDR2 FNYEAQ. CDR3 DNA: TGTGCCAGCAGCTTAGTAGGGGAGAACACTGAAGCTTTCTTT. Protein sequence: CASSLVGENTEAFF. The full variable domain, completed using reference TRBV7-6 and TRBJ1-1, is GAGVSQSPRYKVTKRGQDVALRCDPISGHVSLYWYRQALGQGPEFLTYFNYEAQQDKSGLPNDRFSAERPEGSISTLTIQRTEQRDSAMYRCASSLVGENTEAFFGQGTRLTVV.

This clone has just one count. The V and J genes are TRBV5-1 and TRBJ2-3; D is uncertain. Trimming shortened V by 4 bases and J by 2 bases, and 5 bases separated the two germline ends. Germline-derived CDR1 and CDR2 are SGHRS and YFSETQ. The CDR3 is made up of 12 amino acids. In DNA, the CDR3 is TGCGCCAGCAGCCCCTACACAGATACGCAGTATTTT. It specifies CASSPYTDTQYF.

CDR3 DNA: TGCGCCAGCAGCTTGGGGGGGACAGGGACCTACGAGCAGTACTTC. Amino acid sequence: CASSLGGTGTYEQYF. The rearrangement uses TRBV5-1 and TRBJ2-7, with 9 nucleotides matching TRBD1. Germline CDR1 SGHRS, CDR2 YFSETQ. J lost 2 bases, V lost 0 bases, and 3 bases had no gene match. The CDR3 contains 15 residues.

This chain uses TRBV7-8 with TRBJ1-1; the match to TRBD1 covers 7 bases. V lost 5 bases to trimming and J lost 1 base; unmatched junction nucleotides: 7. The germline V gene encodes CDR1 SGHVS and CDR2 FQNEAQ. CDR3 length: 15 amino acids. Here the CDR3 reads CASSARGQPNTEAFF. In DNA, the CDR3 is TGTGCCAGCAGCGCCAGGGGACAGCCGAACACTGAAGCTTTCTTT.

The chain is built from TRBV2 and TRBJ2-1; 7 positions agree with TRBD1. V lost 6 bases and J lost 4; bases outside the gene matches: 9. Germline V gene data show CDR1 as SNHLY and CDR2 as FYNNEI. The CDR3 is 15 amino acids. This CDR3 reads CASSYRGQRYNEQFF. In DNA form, the CDR3 reads TGTGCCAGCAGCTACCGGGGACAGAGATACAATGAGCAGTTCTTC.

The chain joins TRBV30 to TRBJ1-1; D possibly corresponds to TRBD1 (5 bases). The CDR3 consists of 13 residues. V was trimmed by 2 bases and J by 4 bases, leaving 11 bases between them. Germline CDR1 reads GTSNPN; CDR2 reads SVGIG (reference sequence). CDR3 DNA: TGTGCCTGGAGTCGTTCACAGGTCACTGAAGCTTTCTTT. Translated, it gives CAWSRSQVTEAFF. The full variable domain, completed using reference TRBV30 and TRBJ1-1, is SQTIHQWPATLVQPVGSPLSLECTVEGTSNPNLYWYRQAAGRGLQLLFYSVGIGQISSEVPQNLSASRPQDRQFILSSKKLLLSDSGFYLCAWSRSQVTEAFFGQGTRLTVV.

The chain links TRBV20-1 to TRBJ1-2; 9 bases fit TRBD1. The V gene end was trimmed by 6 bases and the J gene end by 10 bases; junction bases not matched to a gene: 6. Germline CDR1 and CDR2: DFQATT and SNEGSKA (reference sequence). This CDR3 spans 11 amino acids. The CDR3 loop is CSARTGEDYTF. The CDR3 DNA reads TGCAGTGCCCGGACAGGGGAGGACTACACCTTC.

The chain employs TRBV18 and TRBJ1-3; D is uncertain. V lost 3 bases and J 8 bases, leaving 14 bases between the germline ends. Germline CDR1 reads KGHSH; CDR2 reads LQKENI. CDR3 length equals 14 residues. The CDR3 sequence: CASSPSPGFDTIYF. The CDR3 DNA follows: TGTGCCAGCTCACCTTCACCGGGGTTCGACACCATATATTTT.

The V call is TRBV6-1, the J call TRBJ2-5; TRBD2 matches 7 bases. CDR3 length: 14 residues. From germline, CDR1 is MNHNS and CDR2 SASEGT. Trimming took 6 bases from V and 1 from J; bases not matched to a gene: 5. The CDR3 DNA follows: TGTGCCAGCAGCCAAACGGGGGGCCAAGAGACCCAGTACTTC. Amino acids: CASSQTGGQETQYF.

The chain recombines TRBV2 with TRBJ2-2; 11 bases are shared with TRBD1. The V and J ends lost 5 bases and 3 bases, in that order; junction bases with no gene match: 5. Germline loops: CDR1 SNHLY, CDR2 FYNNEI. The CDR3 totals 16 residues. CDR3 region: CASSLGQGAYTGELFF. DNA for the CDR3: TGTGCCAGCAGTCTTGGACAGGGGGCTTACACCGGGGAGCTGTTTTTT.

The J gene is TRBJ1-1, the V gene TRBV7-9; no firm D call. The V and J ends lost 6 bases and 5 bases respectively, with 10 bases between them. CDR3 length: 12 amino acids. The germline V gene encodes CDR1 SEHNR and CDR2 FQNEAQ (reference sequence). The CDR3 region is CASRGRGTEAFF. The CDR3 DNA sequence: TGTGCCAGCAGAGGGCGAGGGACTGAAGCTTTCTTT.

This clone was recorded a few times. V gene TRBV7-2 combines with J gene TRBJ1-2, with a tentative D call TRBD1 (5 bases). The CDR3 totals 13 residues. Germline-derived CDR1 and CDR2 are SGHTA and FQGNSA. Trimming took 2 bases from V and 3 from J, leaving 7 bases between them. The CDR3 spells CASSLRQYYGYTF. Written as DNA, the CDR3 is TGTGCCAGCAGCTTAAGACAGTACTATGGCTACACCTTC.

The chain is built from TRBV20-1 and TRBJ2-1; D remains ambiguous. The CDR3 is 11 residues long. CDR1 and CDR2 (germline): DFQATT, SNEGSKA (reference sequence). With 6 bases removed from V and 13 bases from J, the gap between germline ends came to 16 bases. CDR3 amino acids: CSATTGYLQFF. In DNA form, the CDR3 reads TGCAGTGCGACGACGGGTTATTTACAGTTCTTC.

Of note for this clone: Distinct nucleotide sequences in the sample also encode this CDR3. The CDR3 spells CASSLVAGGYGYTF. DNA of the CDR3: TGCGCCAGCAGCTTGGTTGCAGGGGGCTATGGCTACACCTTC. The chain joins TRBV5-1 to TRBJ1-2; 7 positions agree with TRBD1. The germline V gene encodes CDR1 SGHRS and CDR2 YFSETQ. The ends lost 0 bases at V and 4 bases at J; junction bases unmatched: 3. The CDR3 length is 14 residues.

This chain links TRBV6-1 with TRBJ2-7; no clear D gene. This CDR3 is built from 15 residues. Trimming took 5 bases from V and 0 from J, leaving 14 bases between them. Per the germline V gene, CDR1 is MNHNS and CDR2 is SASEGT. The CDR3 DNA follows: TGTGCCAGCAGTCCGTTAGATCTAAGCTCCTACGAGCAGTACTTC. Translation: CASSPLDLSSYEQYF.

The V gene is TRBV4-1, the J gene TRBJ2-4; TRBD1 is a possible D gene (5 bases). This CDR3 is 15 amino acids long. V lost 3 bases and J 5 bases, leaving 14 bases between the germline ends. The V gene's germline CDR1 is MGHRA and CDR2 YSYEKL. The CDR3 DNA sequence: TGCGCCAGCAGCCACCTCCACAGGCTTGAAAACATTCAGTACTTC. It codes for CASSHLHRLENIQYF.

The rearrangement links TRBV19 to TRBJ2-5, with a weak D call TRBD1 (6 bases). Germline V gene lookup returns CDR1 LNHDA and CDR2 SQIVND (reference sequence). The V end was cut by 2 bases, the J end by 3 bases, with 19 bases between. This CDR3 is built from 17 residues. The CDR3 DNA follows: TGTGCCAGTAGTATAATTGGTCCAGGGGTGACGGAAGAGACCCAGTACTTC. Its translation is CASSIIGPGVTEETQYF.

This clone was found once. The chain recombines TRBV5-4 with TRBJ2-1, with TRBD1 as a possible D gene (7 bases). The CDR3 has 15 amino acids. Germline V gene sequence: CDR1 SGHNT, CDR2 YYREEE (reference sequence). V was shortened by 3 bases and J by 5 bases, with 15 bases between the two germline ends. CDR3 residues: CASSSGGGENNEQFF. CDR3 nucleotide sequence: TGTGCCAGCAGCTCAGGGGGAGGTGAGAACAATGAGCAGTTCTTC.